This T cell receptor beta chain was sequenced for a study of blood T cell repertoires in COVID-19. Overall study: Collection of acute and convalescent COVID-19 samples took place in the United States, Italy and Spain.

The assay was immunoSEQ multiplex PCR, and TCRdb's table has in-frame clones only and misses some. The sample lists approximately 16,000 clones, around 90% occurring once. J was trimmed by 1 base and V by 3 bases; bases with no gene match: 6. This CDR3 comprises 16 residues. CDR1 and CDR2 from the germline V gene are KGHSH and LQKENI. The sample taken for sequencing was peripheral blood. The chain uses TRBV18 and TRBJ2-7, with TRBD1 matching over 10 bases. The receptor was derived from a woman in her 70s in a cohort sampled during active or convalescent COVID-19. The CDR3 protein is CASSPRQGAISYEQYF. CDR3 sequence (DNA): TGTGCCAGCTCACCGCGACAGGGGGCGATTTCCTACGAGCAGTACTTC.